Sequencing of this TCR beta chain was carried out in a study of read filtering for tumor transcriptome and immune sequencing (TCRdb year 2020). In the study overall: The cohort had about 17 male and approximately 14 female patients with a mean age of around 69 years, ranging from about 45 to 90. By revised international staging, 8 or 9 patients were R-ISS I, some 16 were R-ISS II and over five were R-ISS III. After DNase treatment, whole-transcriptome libraries were prepared using the TruSeq RNA Access Library Prep Kit. Per sample, about 4.05 to 10.27 million TCR-region mapped reads were obtained with IR-seq, compared with only roughly 80 to 1273 with RNA-seq. TCR repertoires obtained by targeted immune repertoire sequencing and by bulk whole-transcriptome sequencing performed on the same bone marrow samples were compared. As a main aim, a read-filtering strategy for immune repertoire data was addressed, with the specific question being whether clonotypes supported by a single read should be removed.

Starting from approximately 400 ng RNA, TCR libraries were constructed with the Immunoverse kit using molecular barcoded adaptors that cover the alpha/delta and beta/gamma chains. TCR library preparation was performed with the same RNA that was used for transcriptome sequencing. TCR libraries were sequenced on an Illumina HiSeq 4000 with 2 x 150 cycles. The paper's processing steps were these. MiXCR aligned TCR reads to human V, D, J and C references and assembled the aligned reads into CDR3 clonotypes, with quality filtering and error correction included. The tcR package in R was used for analysis of clonotype counts and gene usage diversity. Raw mapping reads were checked after the RNA-seq reads had been mapped by STAR aligner version 2.5.3a onto the human GRCh37 genome. To test how sequencing depth affected the clonotypes detected, IR-seq fastq files were randomly downsampled with Seqtk 1.3. The public reads were run again by TCRdb, first through fastp at Q25 and then through MiXCR, and only productive beta chains were kept. A single entry per CDR3 protein holds the most common genes and DNA from its merged rows. Clone size and V and J calls follow TCRdb, not the original study. The sample data list 100,000 to 150,000 distinct CDR3 sequences, and less than 15% of these were observed just once. The top ten clones comprise 8.4% of the sample.

About this clonotype: Its antigen is unknown. This sequence may be a read error, since a much larger clone differs from it by one base.

The full study reports these points: In IR-seq, single-read clonotypes were roughly 82% of clonotypes but approximately 4% of total reads; in RNA-seq they were about 68% of clonotypes and about 41% of reads. The sorted CD138-negative fraction was composed of a mixed bone marrow immune population rather than of purified T cells. Compared with RNA-seq, IR-seq captured clonotypes at much higher depth and more reliably, and a smaller IR-seq throughput was enough to identify most shared clonotypes. The correlation between IR-seq and RNA-seq shared clonotype proportions was increased by removal of single-read clonotypes.

Bone marrow was sampled from every patient at the time of active disease. Ficoll-Hypaque density gradient centrifugation was used to isolate the bone marrow mononuclear cells. Myeloma plasma cells were removed and CD138-negative cells were collected by negative selection after labeling with CD138 magnetic microbeads on a MACS separator. The purity of the isolated cells was checked by flow cytometry with CD138 antibodies on an Attune NxT. Total RNA was extracted using TRIzol reagent and was quantified on a NanoDrop spectrophotometer. For each patient, the CD138-negative bone marrow sample underwent paired RNA-seq and IR-seq. The germline V gene yields SQVTM for CDR1 and ANQGSEA for CDR2. The CDR3 spans 14 residues, from the cysteine through the phenylalanine. The read is trimmed to its CDR3 DNA, 42 bases read in frame from base 1. V is trimmed back by 3 bases and J by 4 bases, and the junction contains 9 bases that no gene match accounts for.

Sequencing used a population of CD138-negative cells sorted from bone marrow. The sample's cell subset or site label, decoded: bone marrow mononuclear cells depleted of CD138+ plasma/myeloma cells by negative magnetic selection. The source of this sequence is a donor at least 40 years old with multiple myeloma. The chain uses TRBV29-1 and TRBJ2-7, with 7 bases aligning to TRBD2. At the DNA level, the sequence is TGCAGCGTTGATAGCGGGCGGGGGATATACGAGCAGTACTTC. This is translated as CSVDSGRGIYEQYF.